These 21 T cell receptor beta chains originate from one sample sequenced in a study of T cell clonality in common variable immunodeficiency. Clones were sequenced by immunoSEQ multiplex PCR, and TCRdb holds only the in-frame ones, with some missing. The counts give some 60,000 clones, none of them seen only once; around 1.6% is held by the top ten. Source material: peripheral blood mononuclear cells. The receptors here all came from a person aged 18-69 years in good health.

This clone was counted at least ten times. The CDR3 goes on 3 residues after the read ends, and that part is filled in from the germline J gene. The chain carries TRBV5-1 and TRBJ1-1; 7 bases align to TRBD1. Germline V gene data show CDR1 as SGHRS and CDR2 as YFSETQ. The CDR3 loop spans 15 amino acids. V dropped 6 bases and J dropped 1; count of bases not matched to a gene: 9. This chain's CDR3 is CASTEQGKGNTEAFF. The CDR3 DNA, read in part, is TGCGCCAGCACCGAACAGGGGAAAGGGAACACTGAA.

This clone was counted many times. Read data end 3 residues before the CDR3 end; the end is taken from the germline J gene. The chain joins TRBV4-1 to TRBJ1-1; possibly TRBD1 for D (6 bases). CDR1 is MGHRA, CDR2 YSYEKL, per germline. The CDR3 runs to 14 residues. CDR3 sequence: CASSQMRGLGGAFF. CDR3 DNA, as far as it was read: TGCGCCAGCAGCCAAATGCGGGGGCTCGGGGGA.

This clone was detected many times. Coverage ceases 3 residues before the CDR3 finishes, and the germline J gene fills in the end. The chain carries TRBV7-3 and TRBJ2-1; TRBD2 agrees at 9 bases. Trimming took 5 bases from V and 7 from J; bases not matched to a gene: 6. In germline, CDR1 is SGHTA, CDR2 FQGTGA. This CDR3 region has 14 residues. The CDR3 DNA, read in part, is TGTGCCAGCAGCCCTGTAGCGGGAGCAAATGAG. Its translation is CASSPVAGANE. The CDR3 in full is CASSPVAGANEQFF. Filled out from reference TRBV7-3 and TRBJ2-1, the complete variable domain reads GAGVSQTPSNKVTEKGKYVELRCDPISGHTALYWYRQSLGQGPEFLIYFQGTGAADDSGLPNDRFFAVRPEGSVSTLKIQRTERGDSAVYLCASSPVAGANEQFFGPGTRLTVL.

This clone was seen a few times. The read ends 3 residues early relative to the CDR3; the germline J gene fills the gap. The chain employs TRBV20-1 and TRBJ2-1, with a possible D match to TRBD2 (7 bases). From germline, CDR1 is DFQATT and CDR2 SNEGSKA (reference sequence). CDR3 size: 19 residues. The germline V and J ends were trimmed by 0 bases and 9 bases, with 30 bases remaining between them. The CDR3 bases that were read are TGCAGTGCTAGAGATCCTGGGGCAACAGCGGGCGCTAGGGGGGGTGAG. It encodes CSARDPGATAGARGGE. The full CDR3 sequence reads CSARDPGATAGARGGEQFF.

This clone was found many times. The CDR3 end is not reached by the read, which stops 3 residues before it; the germline J gene fills it in. This chain connects TRBV19 to TRBJ2-3, with 7 nucleotides matching TRBD2. Germline values: CDR1 LNHDA, CDR2 SQIVND (reference sequence). Trimming at V came to 5 bases and at J to 6 bases, leaving 11 bases not matched to a gene. This CDR3 is built from 15 residues. The part of the CDR3 DNA that was read is TGTGCCAGTAGTGCTGAACTGACTAGCAAGGATACG. Translation gives CASSAELTSKDT. The whole CDR3 is CASSAELTSKDTQYF.

Many counts were recorded for this clone. The read gets to within 3 residues of the CDR3 end, and the germline J gene fills in the rest. This chain joins TRBV2 and TRBJ2-2, with D possibly matching TRBD1 (7 bases). Germline CDR1 and CDR2: SNHLY and FYNNEI. Trimming cost V 4 bases and J 4 bases, with 13 bases left between them. CDR3 length: 15 amino acids. CDR3 region: CASSVQGGPTGELFF. The DNA read from the CDR3 is TGTGCCAGCAGTGTTCAGGGGGGCCCCACCGGGGAG.

This clone showed up many times. The read ends 3 residues shy of where the CDR3 ends; the end is completed using the germline J gene. The chain uses TRBV20-1 and TRBJ2-2; 16 bases align to TRBD2. This CDR3 spans 18 amino acids. CDR1 is DFQATT, CDR2 SNEGSKA, per germline (reference sequence). The V gene end was trimmed by 6 bases and the J gene end by 5 bases; junction bases not matched to a gene: 12. CDR3 DNA (partial): TGCAGTGCCAAAAAGCCGGGACTAGCGGGAGGGGGAACCGGGGAG. Protein sequence: CSAKKPGLAGGGTGE. The complete CDR3 sequence is CSAKKPGLAGGGTGELFF.

This clone appeared many times. The sequenced CDR3 bases are TGTGCCAGCAGACCCCCTCCGTCGGACATGAACACTGAA. Protein: CASRPPPSDMNTE. The CDR3 in its entirety is CASRPPPSDMNTEAFF. The genes are TRBV7-6 and TRBJ1-1; possible D gene TRBD1, 5 bases. The read gets to within 3 residues of the CDR3 end, and the germline J gene fills in the rest. Germline V gene lookup returns CDR1 SGHVS and CDR2 FNYEAQ. The V end lost 6 bases, the J end lost 0 bases, and 17 bases lay between the germline ends. The CDR3 has 16 amino acids.

At least ten counts were recorded for this clone. The CDR3 end falls 3 residues outside the read, so it is completed with the germline J gene. This chain joins TRBV7-9 and TRBJ1-2; 7 bases line up with TRBD1. This CDR3 region has 13 residues. Germline V gene sequence: CDR1 SEHNR, CDR2 FQNEAQ (reference sequence). The CDR3 DNA, read in part, is TGTGCCAGCATCGACACAGGGGAGGGGGGC. It yields the protein CASIDTGEGG. The full CDR3 protein is CASIDTGEGGYTF.

This clone was counted at least ten times. The read comes to an end 3 residues before the CDR3 does, leaving the germline J gene to fill in the end. V gene TRBV5-1 combines with J gene TRBJ2-1; 8 nucleotides agree with TRBD2. Losses at the gene ends were 3 bases for V and 0 bases for J; bases not matched to a gene: 2. This CDR3 has 15 amino acids. Germline V gene sequence: CDR1 SGHRS, CDR2 YFSETQ. CDR3 protein: CASSSGRGSYNEQFF. CDR3 bases read: TGCGCCAGCAGCTCCGGGAGGGGCTCCTACAATGAG.

This clone was seen at least ten times. The missing CDR3 end, 3 residues past where the read stops, is filled in from the germline J gene. J is TRBJ1-1 and V is TRBV29-1; 9 nucleotides line up with TRBD1. CDR1 is SQVTM and CDR2 is ANQGSEA in the germline V gene. Trimming at V came to 7 bases and at J to 5 bases, leaving 5 bases not matched to a gene. This CDR3 has 12 residues. CDR3 amino acids: CSGDRAATEAFF. The DNA read from the CDR3 is TGCAGCGGGGACAGGGCTGCAACTGAA.

In its sample, this clone was seen many times. CDR3: CASSILQVGGELFF. The sequenced part of the CDR3 DNA is TGTGCCAGTAGTATTCTCCAGGTTGGCGGGGAG. This rearrangement joins TRBV19 to TRBJ2-2, with unresolved D. The read ends 3 residues before the CDR3 terminus; that terminus is restored from the germline J gene. CDR1 and CDR2 from the germline V gene are LNHDA and SQIVND (reference sequence). The CDR3 runs to 14 residues. V was cut by 3 bases and J by 7 bases, with 12 bases left in between.

Points on this clone: Read data end 3 residues before the CDR3 end; the end is taken from the germline J gene. The chain joins TRBV20-1 to TRBJ2-1, with 9 positions matching TRBD1. The V and J ends lost 1 base and 0 bases, in that order; junction bases with no gene match: 7. The CDR3 is made up of 17 amino acids. Germline CDR1 is DFQATT and CDR2 is SNEGSKA (reference sequence). CDR3 DNA (partial): TGCAGTGCTAGAGCCGTAACAGGGGGCGGCTCCTACAATGAG. Protein product: CSARAVTGGGSYNE. The CDR3 in full is CSARAVTGGGSYNEQFF.

This clone was observed many times. The DNA ends 3 residues before the CDR3 does, and the rest of the CDR3 is filled in from the germline J gene. The chain carries TRBV5-1 and TRBJ2-1; D is perhaps TRBD2 (5 bases). This CDR3 contains 15 residues. Germline CDR1 and CDR2: SGHRS and YFSETQ. V shed 0 bases and J shed 5 bases, with 12 bases lying between them. The CDR3 DNA, read in part, is TGCGCCAGCAGCTTGGCCACGACTAACCACAATGAG. Translation: CASSLATTNHNE. The entire CDR3 protein reads CASSLATTNHNEQFF. The full variable domain, in which reference TRBV5-1 and TRBJ2-1 provide the parts outside the CDR3, is KAGVTQTPRYLIKTRGQQVTLSCSPISGHRSVSWYQQTPGQGLQFLFEYFSETQRNKGNFPGRFSGRQFSNSRSEMNVSTLELGDSALYLCASSLATTNHNEQFFGPGTRLTVL.

This clone was counted at least ten times. One end of the junction does not line up with germline, which may come from a read error. The sequence runs out 3 residues before the end of the CDR3; the remainder is reconstructed from the germline J gene. V usage is TRBV4-2 and J usage is TRBJ1-6, with 7 bases that match TRBD1. CDR3 size: 16 residues. The V gene's germline CDR1 is LGHNA and CDR2 YNFKEQ. The CDR3 reads CASSQGRGQSNSPLHF. The sequenced part of the CDR3 DNA is TGCGCCAGCAGCCAAGGACGGGGACAGTCTAATTCACCC.

This clone was detected ten times or more. The read stops 3 residues short of the end of the CDR3; the missing end is completed from the germline J gene. The V gene is TRBV3-1 (or the pseudogene TRBV3-2), the J gene TRBJ1-1; the D is unclear. The V end lost 0 bases, the J end lost 5 bases, and 13 bases lay between the germline ends. Germline CDR1 is LGHDT and CDR2 is YNNKEL (reference sequence). The CDR3 sequence is 15 residues long. The covered CDR3 bases are TGTGCCAGCAGCCAAGATCTTCGGGTTTGGACTGAA. It specifies CASSQDLRVWTE. The whole CDR3 region reads CASSQDLRVWTEAFF.

This clone was recorded at least ten times. The CDR3 extends 3 residues past the end of the read, so its final part is completed from the germline J gene. The chain joins TRBV13 to TRBJ2-2, with 9 bases that match TRBD2. The J segment lost 7 bases and the V segment lost 4 bases, leaving 16 bases of the junction unmatched. The CDR3 length is 18 residues. Germline V gene sequence: CDR1 PRHDT, CDR2 FYEKMQ (reference sequence). CDR3 DNA, as far as it was read: TGTGCCAGCAGCTCCCCCACAGGAGCGGGAGGCCGGGGCGGGGAG. Translating it yields CASSSPTGAGGRGGE. The complete CDR3 sequence is CASSSPTGAGGRGGELFF.

In its sample, this clone was seen many times. The read falls 3 residues short of the CDR3 end, and the missing part is taken from the germline J gene. The gene calls are TRBV6-1 and TRBJ2-5; 9 nucleotides line up with TRBD2. CDR3 size: 16 residues. Germline trimming cut 1 base from V and 4 bases from J; bases unmatched to any gene: 7. Germline CDR1 and CDR2: MNHNS and SASEGT. The covered CDR3 bases are TGTGCCAGCAGTGAAGGGGTAGCGGGAGATCGAGAGACC. Translated, it gives CASSEGVAGDRET. The CDR3 reads in full as CASSEGVAGDRETQYF.

This clone was seen at least ten times. The observed sequence ends 3 residues before the CDR3 terminus, with the missing tail filled in from the germline J gene. The chain combines TRBV20-1 with TRBJ1-1; no reliable D call. Trimming shortened V by 0 bases and J by 1 base, and 9 bases separated the two germline ends. CDR1 DFQATT and CDR2 SNEGSKA come from the germline V gene (reference sequence). The CDR3 sequence is 14 residues long. CDR3 sequence reads: CSARDRRKNTEAFF. Partial CDR3 DNA: TGCAGTGCTAGAGATAGGCGGAAGAACACTGAA.

This clone was counted many times. The missing CDR3 end, 3 residues past where the read stops, is filled in from the germline J gene. The chain recombines TRBV6-2 or TRBV6-3 with TRBJ2-7, with 7 bases that match TRBD1. Germline CDR1 MNHEY, CDR2 SVGEGT. Trimming removed 10 bases from V and 0 bases from J; junction bases left unmatched: 3. The CDR3 sequence is 12 residues long. CDR3 bases read: TGTGCCACCGAGGGGGCCTCCTACGAG. Its translation is CATEGASYE. The CDR3 in full is CATEGASYEQYF.

A word on this clone: The junction and the germline gene differ at one end; a read error may be behind it. The read falls 3 residues short of the CDR3 end, and the missing part is taken from the germline J gene. The chain joins TRBV7-9 to TRBJ2-7, with TRBD1 identical over 7 bases. Germline lookup yields CDR1 SEHNR and CDR2 FQNEAQ (reference sequence). The CDR3 is 13 amino acids. The sequenced part of the CDR3 DNA is TGTTCCAGCAGCTTGGGACAGACCTACGAG. Its protein product is CSSSLGQTYE. The complete CDR3 sequence is CSSSLGQTYEQYF.